This T cell receptor (beta chain) was found in a study of early T cells in non-severe SARS-CoV-2 infection. Overall study: Alpha and beta chains were unpaired, from unsorted whole-blood bulk RNA.

The sample holds a few counts of this clonotype. Its antigen is not known. Study-level findings and limits: Comparison of clonotypes with VDJdb favored anti-spike CD8 responses while missing private and CD4 specificities.

Individual cDNA molecules were tagged with unique molecular identifiers, the study reported. TCRdb ran MiXCR on the 5' RACE reads and lists one entry per CDR3 protein. The table has tens of thousands of distinct CDR3 sequences, 14% seen once. The germline V and J ends were trimmed by 6 bases and 1 base, with 10 bases remaining between them. Germline CDR1 DFQATT, CDR2 SNEGSKA (reference sequence). The CDR3 contains 13 residues. The sequenced sample consisted of whole blood. V is TRBV20-1 and J is TRBJ1-5; D might be TRBD1 (5 bases). The TCR sequence derives from an adult who was a healthcare worker with PCR-confirmed SARS-CoV-2 infection or an uninfected control (not recorded which). The CDR3 loop reads CSAPGQSNQPQHF. The CDR3 region has the DNA TGCAGTGCCCCCGGACAAAGCAATCAGCCCCAGCATTTT.